These 18 T cell receptor beta chains share one sample of origin, sequenced in a study of blood T cell repertoires in COVID-19. The assay was immunoSEQ multiplex PCR, and TCRdb's table has in-frame clones only and misses some. The sample carries approximately 190,000 clones, around four fifths recorded once. The sample was peripheral blood. These receptors came from a man aged 25-45 years with active or convalescent COVID-19.

The chain combines TRBV7-2 with TRBJ2-5; D might be TRBD2 (6 bases). Trimming took 3 bases from V and 4 from J, leaving 9 bases between them. Germline loops: CDR1 SGHTA, CDR2 FQGNSA. The CDR3 contains 13 residues. The CDR3, as DNA: TGTGCCAGCAGCTTCGCGGGAAGAGAGACCCAGTACTTC. Protein sequence: CASSFAGRETQYF.

The rearrangement joins TRBV28 to TRBJ1-1, with D possibly TRBD1 on 5 matching bases. The CDR3 consists of 14 residues. V was trimmed by 6 bases and J by 5 bases, leaving 16 bases between them. Germline V gives CDR1 MDHEN, CDR2 SYDVKM. CDR3 sequence (DNA): TGTGCCAGCAGCCCGGTGGGGGGTGATACTGAAGCTTTCTTT. Its protein is CASSPVGGDTEAFF. Full variable domain (rest looked up from reference TRBV28 and TRBJ1-1): DVKVTQSSRYLVKRTGEKVFLECVQDMDHENMFWYRQDPGLGLRLIYFSYDVKMKEKGDIPEGYSVSREKKERFSLILESASTNQTSMYLCASSPVGGDTEAFFGQGTRLTVV.

The V call is TRBV3-1 (or the pseudogene TRBV3-2), the J call TRBJ2-2; 13 bases line up with TRBD2. The CDR3 runs to 17 residues. Trimming at V came to 0 bases and at J to 6 bases, leaving 4 bases not matched to a gene. The germline CDR1 and CDR2 sequences are LGHDT and YNNKEL (reference sequence). DNA for the CDR3: TGTGCCAGCAGCCAAGACGGACTAGCGGGAGTAGCCGGGGAGCTGTTTTTT. This translates into CASSQDGLAGVAGELFF.

The chain recombines TRBV7-6 with TRBJ2-7, with 9 bases fitting TRBD2. Trimming took 5 bases from V and 3 from J; bases not matched to a gene: 8. Per the germline V gene, CDR1 is SGHVS and CDR2 is FNYEAQ. The CDR3 contains 15 residues. The CDR3 DNA follows: TGTGCCAGCAGCGAGAGACTAGCGGTGCACTACGAGCAGTACTTC. Translating gives CASSERLAVHYEQYF.

This clone was picked up many times. The V call is TRBV28, the J call TRBJ1-2, with D perhaps matching TRBD1 (6 bases). This CDR3 has 13 residues. Between the trimmed V and J ends, which lost 8 bases and 5 bases, there was a span of 15 bases. CDR1 MDHEN and CDR2 SYDVKM come from the germline V gene. Written as DNA, the CDR3 is TGTGCCAGCTGGGGGACACAGACTTATGGCTACACCTTC. Translating gives CASWGTQTYGYTF.

For this clone: Germline and junction disagree at one end, which may indicate a read error. The chain joins TRBV7-7 to TRBJ2-4, with a tentative D call TRBD2 (5 bases). The CDR3 spans 13 residues. Germline V lookup: CDR1 SSHAT, CDR2 FNYEAQ (reference sequence). This CDR3 is CASSTRVSDIQYF. The CDR3 nucleotides are TGTGCTAGCAGCACTAGGGTCTCGGACATTCAGTACTTC. The variable domain in full, with the rest retrieved from reference TRBV7-7 and TRBJ2-4, is GAGVSQSPRYKVTKRGQDVTLRCDPISSHATLYWYQQALGQGPEFLTYFNYEAQPDKSGLPSDRFSAERPEGSISTLTIQRTEQRDSAMYRCASSTRVSDIQYFGAGTRLSVL.

CDR3 DNA: TGTGCCAGCAGCTCGGGGGGAGCCAAAAACATTCAGTACTTC. The encoded protein is CASSSGGAKNIQYF. This chain uses TRBV11-2 with TRBJ2-4; 7 positions agree with TRBD2. This CDR3 has 14 residues. Germline CDR1 SGHAT, CDR2 FQNNGV. After removal of 4 bases from V and 0 bases from J, the junction contained 0 bases not matched to a gene.

This chain connects TRBV5-4 to TRBJ1-1, with TRBD1 identical over 9 bases. The CDR3 has 12 amino acids. With 3 bases clipped from V and 8 bases from J, the junction kept 2 bases outside the gene matches. Germline CDR1 SGHNT, CDR2 YYREEE (reference sequence). The CDR3 sequence: CASSSGTGEAFF. The CDR3 DNA reads TGTGCCAGCAGCTCCGGGACAGGGGAAGCTTTCTTT.

This clone has a single count. The chain couples TRBV28 to TRBJ2-2; possibly TRBD2 for D (5 bases). Trimming stripped 8 bases from V and 6 bases from J, with 7 bases between. This CDR3 is 11 amino acids long. CDR1 is MDHEN, CDR2 SYDVKM, per germline. The chain's CDR3 is CASSEAGELFF. CDR3 nucleotide sequence: TGTGCCAGCTCGGAGGCCGGGGAGCTGTTTTTT. Combining the CDR3 with reference TRBV28 and TRBJ2-2 gives the whole variable domain DVKVTQSSRYLVKRTGEKVFLECVQDMDHENMFWYRQDPGLGLRLIYFSYDVKMKEKGDIPEGYSVSREKKERFSLILESASTNQTSMYLCASSEAGELFFGEGSRLTVL.

In its sample, this clone was seen many times. CDR3 amino acids: CASSEGTGGSYEQYV. The CDR3 DNA reads TGTGCCAGCAGTGAAGGGACAGGGGGCTCCTACGAGCAGTACGTC. The chain recombines TRBV6-1 with TRBJ2-7; 10 bases agree with TRBD1. Germline-derived CDR1 and CDR2 are MNHNS and SASEGT. V lost 1 base, J lost 0 bases, and 0 bases stayed unmatched. CDR3 length: 15 residues.

CDR3 sequence: CASSLGGGRRNSPLHF. In DNA form, the CDR3 reads TGTGCCAGCAGCTTAGGAGGGGGCAGGAGGAATTCACCCCTCCACTTT. This sequence joins TRBV7-2 and TRBJ1-6; TRBD1 agrees at 7 bases. Germline CDR1 is SGHTA and CDR2 is FQGNSA. Germline trimming cut 1 base from V and 7 bases from J; bases unmatched to any gene: 7. The CDR3 consists of 16 residues.

The gene calls are TRBV19 and TRBJ2-3; 7 nucleotides align to TRBD1. The CDR3 contains 15 residues. CDR1 is LNHDA, CDR2 SQIVND, per germline (reference sequence). J was trimmed by 6 bases and V by 0 bases; bases with no gene match: 6. The CDR3 DNA reads as TGTGCCAGTAGTATAGATTCACCACAGGGGGATACGCAGTATTTT. Amino acid sequence: CASSIDSPQGDTQYF.

V and J are TRBV10-1 and TRBJ2-7, with unresolved D. With 2 bases removed from V and 5 bases from J, the gap between germline ends came to 10 bases. The germline CDR1 and CDR2 sequences are WNHNN and SYGVQD (reference sequence). The CDR3 totals 13 residues. The DNA for the CDR3 is TGCGCCAGCAGTGAGATTTTAGGAGACGAGCAGTACTTC. Translating gives CASSEILGDEQYF.

The rearrangement links TRBV30 to TRBJ2-1, with a possible D match to TRBD2 (5 bases). Germline V CDR1 and CDR2: GTSNPN, SVGIG (reference sequence). The V gene lost 5 bases and the J gene lost 2 bases, with 7 bases spanning the gap. CDR3 size: 12 residues. The CDR3 sequence: CAWSGTYNEQFF. In DNA, the CDR3 is TGTGCCTGGTCCGGGACCTACAATGAGCAGTTCTTC.

The rearrangement joins TRBV24-1 to TRBJ1-2, with TRBD1 matching 7 bases. Germline CDR1 and CDR2: KGHDR and SFDVKD. Trimming at V came to 3 bases and at J to 8 bases, leaving 11 bases not matched to a gene. The CDR3 length is 15 residues. The CDR3: CATSDTRGQKTGYTF. In DNA form, the CDR3 reads TGTGCCACCAGTGATACGCGGGGACAGAAAACAGGCTACACCTTC.

The V gene is TRBV11-3, the J gene TRBJ2-3; 12 bases match TRBD2. The CDR3 sequence is 17 residues long. V was pared by 3 bases and J by 3 bases, with 7 bases of the junction left unmatched. CDR1 is SGHNT and CDR2 is YENEEA in the germline V gene. The DNA of the CDR3 is TGTGCCAGCAGCTTGGGCCTAGCGGGGGGGCCGACAGATACGCAGTATTTT. Its protein is CASSLGLAGGPTDTQYF.

J is TRBJ2-7 and V is TRBV7-2, with TRBD2 matching over 7 bases. This CDR3 has 16 amino acids. The germline CDR1 and CDR2 sequences are SGHTA and FQGNSA. V lost 1 base, J lost 0 bases, and 6 bases stayed unmatched. The DNA for the CDR3 is TGTGCCAGCAGCTTAGGTCCGGGCGGGAGCTCCTACGAGCAGTACTTC. This gives the protein CASSLGPGGSSYEQYF. Together with reference TRBV7-2 and TRBJ2-7, the CDR3 gives the full variable domain: GAGVSQSPSNKVTEKGKDVELRCDPISGHTALYWYRQSLGQGLEFLIYFQGNSAPDKSGLPSDRFSAERTGGSVSTLTIQRTQQEDSAVYLCASSLGPGGSSYEQYFGPGTRLTVT.

The rearrangement uses TRBV3-1 (or the pseudogene TRBV3-2) and TRBJ1-2; unclear D gene. Per the germline V gene, CDR1 is LGHDT and CDR2 is YNNKEL (reference sequence). The CDR3 covers 14 residues. Trimming stripped 5 bases from V and 4 bases from J, with 14 bases between. The CDR3 here is CASSEPGLGYGYTF. The CDR3, as DNA: TGTGCCAGCAGCGAACCCGGACTTGGCTATGGCTACACCTTC.